A selection of T cell receptor beta chains follows, all from one sample in a study of Graves' ophthalmopathy and Graves' hyperthyroidism. TCRdb called the multiplex PCR reads again in MiXCR, with one record for every CDR3 protein. The sample contains roughly 350,000 distinct CDR3 sequences, about 18% of which appear only once. Sequences were obtained from peripheral blood. These receptors originate from an adult woman with stable Graves' hyperthyroidism. Each CDR3 is given with its conserved first and last residue. A D gene is named only where the DNA matches it firmly. Some rows mark clone size as missing; the rest say once, few, many or name a class of expanded clone.

TRBJ2-5 TRBD2 many TRBV29-1 CSVEGIAGDQETQYF TGCAGCGTTGAGGGGATAGCGGGAGATCAAGAGACCCAGTACTTC
TRBJ2-1 . . TRBV27 CASSLVGQGSYNEQFF TGTGCCAGCAGTTTAGTGGGGCAGGGGTCCTACAATGAGCAGTTCTTC
TRBJ2-7 . many TRBV7-8 CASSQGGRDYEQYF TGTGCCAGCAGCCAGGGGGGGAGAGACTACGAGCAGTACTTC
TRBJ1-5 . many TRBV28 CASSWGSVNQPQHF TGTGCCAGCAGTTGGGGGAGCGTTAATCAGCCCCAGCATTTT
TRBJ2-7 TRBD1 many TRBV20-1 CSARDPGTGAAEQYF TGCAGTGCTAGAGATCCCGGGACAGGGGCGGCCGAGCAGTACTTC
TRBJ1-2 . many TRBV29-1 CSVEGRQGWGYTF TGCAGCGTTGAAGGAAGACAAGGATGGGGCTACACCTTC
TRBJ2-5 . many TRBV20-1 CSARRGVQYF TGCAGTGCTAGACGAGGGGTCCAGTACTTC
TRBJ1-5 . many TRBV5-1 CASSLRPGVDQPQHF TGCGCCAGCAGCTTGAGGCCAGGGGTAGATCAGCCCCAGCATTTT
TRBJ1-2 TRBD1 few TRBV5-1 CASSNEQGNYGYTF TGCGCCAGCAGTAACGAACAGGGGAACTATGGCTACACCTTC
TRBJ2-2 . many TRBV20-1 CSARSGTSTGELFF TGCAGTGCTAGGTCCGGGACTTCAACCGGGGAGCTGTTTTTT
TRBJ2-7 . many TRBV14 CASSLSRRGEQYF TGTGCCAGCAGCCTGTCGAGGAGGGGCGAGCAGTACTTC
TRBJ1-2 . many TRBV20-1 CSASLLGDSGYTF TGCAGTGCCTCCCTTTTGGGGGACTCTGGCTACACCTTC
TRBJ2-5 TRBD2 . TRBV20-1 CSARVGGRETQYF TGCAGTGCTAGAGTCGGGGGGAGGGAGACCCAGTACTTC
TRBJ1-1 . many TRBV19 CASSRGGPNTEAFF TGTGCCAGTAGCCGGGGAGGGCCGAACACTGAAGCTTTCTTT
TRBJ1-5 . many TRBV27 CASSPRYSNQPQHF TGTGCCAGCAGTCCGCGGTATAGCAATCAGCCCCAGCATTTT
TRBJ2-7 . many TRBV11-1 CASSPFAGSSYEQYF TGTGCCAGCAGCCCGTTCGCCGGGAGCTCCTACGAGCAGTACTTC
TRBJ1-2 . many TRBV12-3/TRBV12-4 CASSLGAQGYTF TGTGCCAGCAGCCTCGGAGCCCAGGGCTACACCTTC
TRBJ2-7 TRBD1 many TRBV28 CASSSRDRYSYEQYF TGTGCCAGCAGTTCTCGGGACAGGTATTCCTACGAGCAGTACTTC
TRBJ2-7 . many TRBV4-3 CASSPYRDAAYEQYF TGCGCCAGCAGCCCGTACAGAGACGCCGCCTACGAGCAGTACTTC
TRBJ2-7 TRBD1 few TRBV20-1 CSAREGTGLGSYEQYF TGCAGTGCTAGAGAAGGGACAGGGCTAGGGTCCTACGAGCAGTACTTC
TRBJ2-2 . many TRBV20-1 CSARDYQGAGELFF TGCAGTGCTAGAGATTACCAGGGCGCCGGGGAGCTGTTTTTT
TRBJ2-5 . many TRBV10-1 CASSESTGQPVETQYF TGCGCCAGCAGTGAGTCGACCGGACAGCCTGTGGAGACCCAGTACTTC
TRBJ2-4 . many TRBV11-2 CASGVGTVGNIQYF TGTGCCAGCGGGGTGGGCACGGTCGGAAACATTCAGTACTTC
TRBJ1-1 TRBD1 . TRBV12-3/TRBV12-4 CASSQTGSGTEAFF TGTGCCAGCAGTCAGACAGGGTCGGGCACTGAAGCTTTCTTT
TRBJ2-6 . . TRBV28 CASKGRGFSGANVLTF TGTGCCAGCAAAGGCAGGGGATTTTCTGGGGCCAACGTCCTGACTTTC
TRBJ2-2 TRBD2 many TRBV12-3/TRBV12-4 CASSLIAGGPTGELFF TGTGCCAGCAGTTTGATAGCGGGAGGGCCTACCGGGGAGCTGTTTTTT
TRBJ2-7 . many TRBV28 CASSSEGYEQYF TGTGCCAGCAGTTCCGAGGGCTACGAGCAGTACTTC
TRBJ2-6 . many TRBV5-1 CASSLTISGANVLTF TGCGCCAGCAGCCTGACAATCTCTGGGGCCAACGTCCTGACTTTC
TRBJ2-7 . many TRBV4-3 CASSQVAQATYEQYF TGCGCCAGCAGCCAAGTAGCGCAGGCCACCTACGAGCAGTACTTC
TRBJ1-1 . . TRBV3-1 CASSQDRQPYTEAFF TGTGCCAGCAGCCAAGATAGACAGCCCTACACTGAAGCTTTCTTT
TRBJ1-1 . many TRBV6-1 CASSDREANTEAFF TGTGCCAGCAGTGACAGGGAGGCAAACACTGAAGCTTTCTTT
TRBJ2-5 . . TRBV19 CASSRAGGTQETQYF TGTGCCAGTAGCCGGGCTGGGGGGACCCAAGAGACCCAGTACTTC
TRBJ2-7 . many TRBV29-1 CSVSKGRNEQYF TGCAGCGTTAGCAAAGGGCGGAACGAGCAGTACTTC
TRBJ1-5 . many TRBV4-1 CASSLTASNQPQHF TGTGCCAGCAGCTTAACAGCGAGCAATCAGCCCCAGCATTTT
TRBJ2-7 . many TRBV28 CASSLATVGRDF TGTGCCAGCAGTTTAGCTACAGTTGGAAGGGACTTC
TRBJ2-7 . many TRBV11-2 CASSSTREQYF TGTGCCAGCAGTTCAACGAGGGAGCAGTACTTC
TRBJ1-3 . . TRBV19 CASSFRASGNTIYF TGTGCCAGTAGTTTCCGGGCCTCTGGAAACACCATATATTTT
TRBJ2-5 . many TRBV29-1 CSAALPQKRGIWQETQYF TGCAGCGCAGCCCTCCCTCAAAAAAGGGGGATTTGGCAAGAGACCCAGTACTTC
TRBJ1-1 TRBD1 many TRBV18 CASSPDRGWTEAFF TGTGCCAGCTCTCCCGACAGGGGTTGGACTGAAGCTTTCTTT
TRBJ2-5 . many TRBV19 CASSPYGGRGRETQYF TGTGCCAGTAGCCCCTATGGGGGTAGAGGGAGGGAGACCCAGTACTTC
TRBJ1-1 . many TRBV30 CAWSRQTEAFF TGTGCCTGGAGCAGACAGACAGAAGCTTTCTTT
TRBJ1-6 . many TRBV9 CASSVGSTSPLHF TGTGCCAGCAGCGTAGGTTCCACTTCACCCCTCCACTTT
TRBJ2-7 TRBD2 . TRBV7-9 CASSLQVAGTYEQYF TGTGCCAGCAGCTTACAGGTAGCGGGGACTTACGAGCAGTACTTC
TRBJ1-5 . many TRBV6-5 CASSYFTSGHHFGPQHF TGTGCCAGCAGTTACTTCACCTCGGGACACCACTTCGGGCCCCAGCATTTT
TRBJ1-3 . . TRBV7-2 CASSPGAAHLIYF TGTGCCAGCAGCCCCGGGGCAGCCCACCTTATATATTTT
TRBJ2-5 TRBD1 many TRBV20-1 CSARVGTGGETQYF TGCAGTGCTAGAGTGGGGACAGGTGGAGAGACCCAGTACTTC